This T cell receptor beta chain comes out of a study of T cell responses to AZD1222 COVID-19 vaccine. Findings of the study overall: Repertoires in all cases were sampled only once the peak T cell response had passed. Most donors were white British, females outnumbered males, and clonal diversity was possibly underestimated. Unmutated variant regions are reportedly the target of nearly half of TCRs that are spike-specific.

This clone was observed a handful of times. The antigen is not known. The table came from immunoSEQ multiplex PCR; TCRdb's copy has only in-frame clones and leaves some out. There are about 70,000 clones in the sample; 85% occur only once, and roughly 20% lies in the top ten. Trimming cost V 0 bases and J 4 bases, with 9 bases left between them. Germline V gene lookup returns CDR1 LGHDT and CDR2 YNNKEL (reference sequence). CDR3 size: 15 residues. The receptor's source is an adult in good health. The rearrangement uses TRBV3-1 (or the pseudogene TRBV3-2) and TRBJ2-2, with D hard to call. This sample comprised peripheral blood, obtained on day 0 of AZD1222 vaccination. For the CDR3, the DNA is TGTGCCAGCAGCCAAGATTTGGGCTCCACCGGGGAGCTGTTTTTT. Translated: CASSQDLGSTGELFF.